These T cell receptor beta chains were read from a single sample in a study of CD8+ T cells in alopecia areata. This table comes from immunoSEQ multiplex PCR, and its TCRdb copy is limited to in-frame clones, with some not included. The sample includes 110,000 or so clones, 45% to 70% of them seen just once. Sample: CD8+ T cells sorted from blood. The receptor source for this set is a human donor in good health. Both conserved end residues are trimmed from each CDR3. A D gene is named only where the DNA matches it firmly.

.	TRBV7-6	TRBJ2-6	ASSLTPAHPSGANVLT
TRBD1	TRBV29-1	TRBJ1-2	SVDGPGQTGDYGYT
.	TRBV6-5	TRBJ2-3	ASRASSTDTQY
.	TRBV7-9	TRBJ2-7	ASSSPVGHKSYEQY
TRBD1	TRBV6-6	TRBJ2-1	ASSGTGSYNEQF
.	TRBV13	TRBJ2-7	ASSSAGAGRSYEQY
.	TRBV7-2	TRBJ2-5	ASSLGVTSGETQY
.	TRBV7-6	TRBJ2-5	ASSLGQETQY
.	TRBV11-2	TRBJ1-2	ASSFTGSNGYT
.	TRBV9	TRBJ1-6	ASSTGGNSPLH
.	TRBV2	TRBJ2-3	AGGSGQQY
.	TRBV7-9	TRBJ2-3	ASSTQDGFIDTQY
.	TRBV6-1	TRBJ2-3	ASSDGGGIHTDTQY
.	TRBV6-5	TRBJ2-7	ASSAQGLKQY
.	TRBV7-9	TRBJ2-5	ASSFYQETQY
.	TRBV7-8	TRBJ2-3	ASSLEWGSDTQY
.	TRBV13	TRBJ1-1	ASSPRDPQRVF
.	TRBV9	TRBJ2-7	ASSRDNYEQY
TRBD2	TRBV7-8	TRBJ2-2	ASSGRTSGGRNTGELF
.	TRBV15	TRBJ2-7	ATSRPGAGPGYEQY
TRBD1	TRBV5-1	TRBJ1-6	ASSETGTGLTGGSPLH
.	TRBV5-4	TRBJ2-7	ASSLVPRQVSYEQY
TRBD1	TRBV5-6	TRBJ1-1	ASSAGTGDTEAF
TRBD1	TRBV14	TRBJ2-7	ASSQPTGTGDTYEQY
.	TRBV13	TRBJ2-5	ASSKTGEQETQY
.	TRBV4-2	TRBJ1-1	ASSLQGSEAF
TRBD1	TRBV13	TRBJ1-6	ASSIRTGNSPLH
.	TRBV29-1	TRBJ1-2	SVAPEGGYT
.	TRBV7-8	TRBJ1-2	ASSRRGVTTGYT
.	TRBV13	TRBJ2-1	ASPNGGHYNEQF
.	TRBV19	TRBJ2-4	ASSYWLAKNIQY
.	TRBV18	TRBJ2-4	ASSRRVYENIQY
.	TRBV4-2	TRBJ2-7	ASRLDRGPDEQY
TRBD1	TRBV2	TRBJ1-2	ASIVGTDGGYT
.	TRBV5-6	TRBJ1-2	ASSSGLGGGYT
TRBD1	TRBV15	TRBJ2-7	ATSSRDRGAYEQY
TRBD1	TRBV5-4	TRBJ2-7	ASSRGQGLSYEQY
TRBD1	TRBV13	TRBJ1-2	ASSLGNRDRAYGYT
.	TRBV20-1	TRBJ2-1	SARVSNEQF
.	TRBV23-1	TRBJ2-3	ASNPQDSTDTQY
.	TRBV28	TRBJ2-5	ASSSWTFQETQY
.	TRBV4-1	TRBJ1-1	ASSQSPGESTEAF
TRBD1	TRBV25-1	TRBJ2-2	ASSSGTGDTGELF
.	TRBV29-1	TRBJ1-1	SVQVATEAF
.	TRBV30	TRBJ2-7	AWSWGESYEQY
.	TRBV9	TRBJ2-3	ASSVLSEADTQY